Shown below are 7 T cell receptor beta chains from a single sample sequenced in a study of neurological immune-mediated disorders. TCRdb recomputed calls from the 5' RACE reads with MiXCR, one row per CDR3 protein. The sample has about 74,000 distinct CDR3 sequences; less than 5.5% are singletons. Sequencing was carried out using PBMCs. All receptors derive from a man aged 18 to 29 with multiple sclerosis.

This clonotype was recorded at least ten times. The rearrangement joins TRBV7-2 to TRBJ2-1; D is possibly TRBD1 (6 bases). Germline values: CDR1 SGHTA, CDR2 FQGNSA. The CDR3 extends over 16 amino acids. Trimming stripped 3 bases from V and 4 bases from J, with 16 bases between. The CDR3 spells CASSFTMTTGYNEQFF. CDR3 DNA: TGTGCCAGCAGCTTTACCATGACGACAGGTTACAATGAGCAGTTCTTC.

This clonotype came up many times. V is TRBV20-1 and J is TRBJ1-2; D remains unclear. Trimming removed 2 bases from V and 4 bases from J, with 5 bases in between. CDR1 and CDR2 (germline): DFQATT, SNEGSKA (reference sequence). This CDR3 spans 11 amino acids. The CDR3 here is CSARWFYGYTF. DNA of the CDR3: TGCAGTGCTAGATGGTTCTATGGCTACACCTTC.

At least ten counts were recorded for this clonotype. This sequence joins TRBV20-1 and TRBJ2-1, with 10 bases lining up with TRBD2. Germline assignment: CDR1 DFQATT and CDR2 SNEGSKA (reference sequence). The trim removed 0 bases at V and 7 bases at J, leaving 9 bases unmatched. This CDR3 is built from 16 residues. The DNA of the CDR3 is TGCAGTGCTAGAGAGACTAGCGGGCCCCCGGGTAATGAGCAGTTCTTC. Amino acids: CSARETSGPPGNEQFF.

This clonotype showed up many times. The genes are TRBV29-1 and TRBJ2-7; no firm D call. The CDR3 sequence is 12 residues long. The V gene's germline CDR1 is SQVTM and CDR2 ANQGSEA. Trimming left V 0 bases short and J 2 bases short, with 5 bases between. The CDR3 DNA reads TGCAGCGTTGAAGAGGGTCCCTACGAGCAGTACTTC. It translates to CSVEEGPYEQYF.

This clonotype was recorded many times. V and J are TRBV30 and TRBJ2-7, with D unclear. Trimming left V 8 bases short and J 2 bases short, with 16 bases between. The length of the CDR3 is 13 residues. From germline, CDR1 is GTSNPN and CDR2 SVGIG (reference sequence). The CDR3 reads CATGRDSPYEQYF. The CDR3 nucleotides read TGTGCCACCGGGCGAGACTCACCCTACGAGCAGTACTTC.

The chain couples TRBV12-3 or TRBV12-4 to TRBJ1-2; D remains ambiguous. The V and J ends lost 5 bases and 4 bases respectively, with 11 bases between them. The CDR3 consists of 13 residues. This chain's CDR3 is CASSPGYGYGYTF. DNA for the CDR3: TGTGCCAGCAGTCCCGGGTACGGCTATGGCTACACCTTC.

Points on this clonotype: A much more abundant neighbour one base away suggests this may be a read error. This chain links TRBV6-2 or TRBV6-3 with TRBJ2-7; 10 bases are shared with TRBD2. V was clipped by 5 bases and J by 7 bases; unmatched bases: 11. Looked up from germline, CDR1 is MNHEY and CDR2 is SVGEGT. The CDR3 covers 15 residues. The CDR3, as DNA: TGTGCCAGCAGTCCCAGCGGGGGGGCCTGGAGTGAGCAGTACTTC. This gives the protein CASSPSGGAWSEQYF.